Below are 7 T cell receptor beta chains sequenced from a single sample in a study of PD-L1 blockade in urothelial cancer. Profiling relied on immunoSEQ multiplex PCR, and the TCRdb table lists in-frame clones only, not all of them. The sample has 95,000 or so clones; 80% to 90% are singletons. Documented time point: pretreatment peripheral blood. This material consisted of PBMCs, taken around atezolizumab (anti-PD-L1) treatment. The receptor set was obtained from a man in his fifties or sixties with urothelial cancer.

The chain links TRBV4-2 to TRBJ1-4, with D perhaps TRBD1 (5 bases). Germline CDR1 reads LGHNA; CDR2 reads YNFKEQ. The CDR3 spans 15 residues. The ends were cut back, 4 bases at V and 0 bases at J, with 9 bases in the middle. DNA for the CDR3: TGTGCCAGCAGCCCAGGACACTCAACTAATGAAAAACTGTTTTTT. Encoded protein: CASSPGHSTNEKLFF.

The chain's CDR3 is CASSPGGLYVEQYF. The DNA for the CDR3 is TGTGCCAGCTCACCAGGCGGACTCTACGTGGAGCAGTACTTC. The chain employs TRBV18 and TRBJ2-7, with D possibly matching TRBD2 (5 bases). V shed 2 bases and J shed 7 bases, with 15 bases lying between them. The germline CDR1 and CDR2 sequences are KGHSH and LQKENI. CDR3 length: 14 amino acids.

The chain joins TRBV7-9 to TRBJ1-2; D is perhaps TRBD1 (5 bases). Trimming removed 4 bases at V and 2 bases at J, with 17 bases between. This CDR3 region has 16 residues. Germline CDR1 SEHNR, CDR2 FQNEAQ (reference sequence). CDR3 bases: TGTGCCAGCAGCTCTACGTTAGTAGGGGCGAACTATGGCTACACCTTC. Its translation: CASSSTLVGANYGYTF.

The chain couples TRBV7-2 to TRBJ1-2; D gene uncertain. V was trimmed by 4 bases and J by 7 bases, leaving 16 bases between them. The germline CDR1 and CDR2 sequences are SGHTA and FQGNSA. CDR3 length: 14 amino acids. The CDR3, as DNA: TGTGCCAGCAGCTCCCGAGGATGGGAGAGTGGCTACACCTTC. This sequence encodes CASSSRGWESGYTF.

This rearrangement joins TRBV30 to TRBJ2-7, with D perhaps TRBD2 (5 bases). The V gene's germline CDR1 is GTSNPN and CDR2 SVGIG (reference sequence). Trimming shortened V by 0 bases and J by 4 bases, and 7 bases separated the two germline ends. The CDR3 contains 12 residues. CDR3 amino acids: CAWSVSGYEQYF. CDR3 DNA sequence: TGTGCCTGGAGTGTCAGCGGATACGAGCAGTACTTC.

The chain has TRBV6-5 and TRBJ1-2, with 9 bases identical to TRBD1. V gave up 2 bases and J gave up 6 bases; unmatched junction bases: 7. CDR3 size: 15 residues. Germline V gives CDR1 MNHEY, CDR2 SVGAGI. The CDR3 reads CASSYDPRTGDGYTF. As DNA, the CDR3 is TGTGCCAGCAGTTACGACCCCCGGACAGGGGATGGCTACACCTTC.

To note about this clone: Its ends do not fully match the called genes, so a read error is possible. CDR3 bases: TGTGCCAGCAGACAAGATAGCAATGAGCAGTTCTTC. Translating gives CASRQDSNEQFF. The chain uses TRBV4-2 and TRBJ2-1; no definite D call. The CDR3 sequence is 12 residues long. From germline, CDR1 is LGHNA and CDR2 YNFKEQ.